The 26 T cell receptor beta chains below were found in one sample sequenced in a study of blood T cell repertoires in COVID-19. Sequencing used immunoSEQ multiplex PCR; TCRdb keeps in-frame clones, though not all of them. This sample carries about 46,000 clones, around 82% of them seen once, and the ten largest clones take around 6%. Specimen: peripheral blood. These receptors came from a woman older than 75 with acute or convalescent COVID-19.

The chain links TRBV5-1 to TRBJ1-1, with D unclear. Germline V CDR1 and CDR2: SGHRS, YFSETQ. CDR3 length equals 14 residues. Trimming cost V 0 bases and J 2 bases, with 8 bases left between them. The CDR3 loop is CASSLVVSNTEAFF. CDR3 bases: TGCGCCAGCAGCTTGGTGGTGAGTAACACTGAAGCTTTCTTT.

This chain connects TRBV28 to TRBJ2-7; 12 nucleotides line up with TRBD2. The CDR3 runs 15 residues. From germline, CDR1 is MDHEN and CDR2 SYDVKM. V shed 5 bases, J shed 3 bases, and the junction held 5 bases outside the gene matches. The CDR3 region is CASSLTSGGLYEQYF. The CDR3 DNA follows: TGTGCCAGCAGTCTGACTAGCGGGGGACTCTACGAGCAGTACTTC.

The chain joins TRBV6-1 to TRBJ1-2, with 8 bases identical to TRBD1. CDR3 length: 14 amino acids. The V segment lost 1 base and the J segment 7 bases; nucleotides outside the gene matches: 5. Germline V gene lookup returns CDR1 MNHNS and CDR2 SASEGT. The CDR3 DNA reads TGTGCCAGCAGTGAAGGAAGACAGGGGAGTGGCTACACCTTC. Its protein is CASSEGRQGSGYTF.

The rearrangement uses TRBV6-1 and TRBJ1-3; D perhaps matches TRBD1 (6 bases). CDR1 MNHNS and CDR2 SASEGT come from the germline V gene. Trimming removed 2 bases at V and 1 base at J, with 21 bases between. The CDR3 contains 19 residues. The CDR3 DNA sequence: TGTGCCAGCAGTGAACTCCTGGGGGGGCAAGTCAGTTCTGGAAACACCATATATTTT. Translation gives CASSELLGGQVSSGNTIYF.

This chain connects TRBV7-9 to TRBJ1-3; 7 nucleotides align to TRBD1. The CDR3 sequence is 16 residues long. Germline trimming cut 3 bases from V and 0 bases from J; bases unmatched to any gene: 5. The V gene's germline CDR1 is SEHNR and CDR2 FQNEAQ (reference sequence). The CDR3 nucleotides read TGTGCCAGCAGCTTGGGACAGCCACGCTCTGGAAACACCATATATTTT. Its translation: CASSLGQPRSGNTIYF.

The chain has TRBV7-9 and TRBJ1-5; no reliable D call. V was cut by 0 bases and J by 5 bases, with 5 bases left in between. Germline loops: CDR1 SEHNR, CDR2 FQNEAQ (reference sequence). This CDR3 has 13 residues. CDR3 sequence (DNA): TGTGCCAGCAGCTTAGCGCGGTATCAGCCCCAGCATTTT. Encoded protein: CASSLARYQPQHF.

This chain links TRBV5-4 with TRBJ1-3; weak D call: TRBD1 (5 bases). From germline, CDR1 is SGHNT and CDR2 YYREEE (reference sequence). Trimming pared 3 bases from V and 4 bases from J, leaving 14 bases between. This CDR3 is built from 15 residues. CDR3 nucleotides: TGTGCCAGCAGCTCCCGGGCAGGGTCGGGAAACACCATATATTTT. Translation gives CASSSRAGSGNTIYF. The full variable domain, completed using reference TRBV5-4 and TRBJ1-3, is ETGVTQSPTHLIKTRGQQVTLRCSSQSGHNTVSWYQQALGQGPQFIFQYYREEENGRGNFPPRFSGLQFPNYSSELNVNALELDDSALYLCASSSRAGSGNTIYFGEGSWLTVV.

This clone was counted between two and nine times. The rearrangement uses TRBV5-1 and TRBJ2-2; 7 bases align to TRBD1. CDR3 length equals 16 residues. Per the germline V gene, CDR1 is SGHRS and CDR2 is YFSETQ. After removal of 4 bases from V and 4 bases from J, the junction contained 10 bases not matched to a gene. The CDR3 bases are TGCGCCAGCAGCAAAGACGGGACAGTATTCACCGGGGAGCTGTTTTTT. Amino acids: CASSKDGTVFTGELFF.

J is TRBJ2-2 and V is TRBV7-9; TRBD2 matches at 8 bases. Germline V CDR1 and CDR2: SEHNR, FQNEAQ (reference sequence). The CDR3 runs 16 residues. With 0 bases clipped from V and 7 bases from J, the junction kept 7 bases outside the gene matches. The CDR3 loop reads CASSLAEAGVFGELFF. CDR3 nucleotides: TGTGCCAGCAGCTTAGCGGAAGCGGGGGTATTCGGGGAGCTGTTTTTT.

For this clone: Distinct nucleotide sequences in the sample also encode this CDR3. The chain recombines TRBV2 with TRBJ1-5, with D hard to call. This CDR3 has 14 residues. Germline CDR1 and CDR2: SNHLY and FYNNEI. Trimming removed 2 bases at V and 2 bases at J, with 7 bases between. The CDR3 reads CASSESRGNQPQHF. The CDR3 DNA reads TGTGCCAGCAGTGAATCTCGAGGCAATCAGCCCCAGCATTTT. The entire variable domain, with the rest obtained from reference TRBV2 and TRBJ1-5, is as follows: EPEVTQTPSHQVTQMGQEVILRCVPISNHLYFYWYRQILGQKVEFLVSFYNNEISEKSEIFDDQFSVERPDGSNFTLKIRSTKLEDSAMYFCASSESRGNQPQHFGDGTRLSIL.

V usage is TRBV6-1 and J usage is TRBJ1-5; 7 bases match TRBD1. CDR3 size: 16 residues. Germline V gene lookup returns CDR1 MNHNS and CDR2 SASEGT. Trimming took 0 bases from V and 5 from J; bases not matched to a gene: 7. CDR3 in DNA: TGTGCCAGCAGTGAAGCGGCAGGGGGGAGCCATCAGCCCCAGCATTTT. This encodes CASSEAAGGSHQPQHF.

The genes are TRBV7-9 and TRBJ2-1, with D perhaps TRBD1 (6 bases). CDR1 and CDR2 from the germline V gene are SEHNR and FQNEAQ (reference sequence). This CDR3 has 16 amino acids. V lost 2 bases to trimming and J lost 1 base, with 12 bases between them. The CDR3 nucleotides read TGTGCCAGCAGCTTACTCAGGGGTGAATCCTACAATGAGCAGTTCTTC. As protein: CASSLLRGESYNEQFF. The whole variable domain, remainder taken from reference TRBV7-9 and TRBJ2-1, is DTGVSQNPRHKITKRGQNVTFRCDPISEHNRLYWYRQTLGQGPEFLTYFQNEAQLEKSRLLSDRFSAERPKGSFSTLEIQRTEQGDSAMYLCASSLLRGESYNEQFFGPGTRLTVL.

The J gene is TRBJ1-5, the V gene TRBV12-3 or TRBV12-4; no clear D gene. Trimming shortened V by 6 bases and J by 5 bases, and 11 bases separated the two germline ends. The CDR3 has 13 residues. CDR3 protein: CASSSTRDQPQHF. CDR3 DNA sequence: TGTGCCAGCAGCTCCACACGGGATCAGCCCCAGCATTTT.

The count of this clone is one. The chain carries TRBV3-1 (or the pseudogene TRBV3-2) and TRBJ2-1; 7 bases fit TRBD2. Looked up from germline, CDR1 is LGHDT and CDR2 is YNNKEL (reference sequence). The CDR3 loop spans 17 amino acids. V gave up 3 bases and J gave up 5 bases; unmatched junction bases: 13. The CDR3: CASSHVYFGTTNNEQFF. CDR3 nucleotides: TGTGCCAGCAGCCATGTCTATTTCGGGACTACAAACAATGAGCAGTTCTTC.

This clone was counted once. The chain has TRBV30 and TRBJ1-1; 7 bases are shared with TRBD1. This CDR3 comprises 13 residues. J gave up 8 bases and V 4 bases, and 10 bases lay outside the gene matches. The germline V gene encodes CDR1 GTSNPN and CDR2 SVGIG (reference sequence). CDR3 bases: TGTGCCTGGACGACGGGGCGGGACAGCGAAGCTTTCTTT. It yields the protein CAWTTGRDSEAFF.

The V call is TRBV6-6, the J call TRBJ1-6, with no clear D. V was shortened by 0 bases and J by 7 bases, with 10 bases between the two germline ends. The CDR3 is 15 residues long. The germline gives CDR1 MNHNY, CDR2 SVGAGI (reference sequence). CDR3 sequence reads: CASSYSPETNSPLHF. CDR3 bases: TGTGCCAGCAGTTACTCTCCGGAGACCAATTCACCCCTCCACTTT.

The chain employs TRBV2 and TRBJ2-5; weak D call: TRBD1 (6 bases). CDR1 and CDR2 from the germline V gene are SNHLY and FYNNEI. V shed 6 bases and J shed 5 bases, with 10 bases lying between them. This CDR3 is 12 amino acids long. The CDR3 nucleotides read TGTGCCAGCAGAGCGGACAGTGAGACCCAGTACTTC. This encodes CASRADSETQYF.

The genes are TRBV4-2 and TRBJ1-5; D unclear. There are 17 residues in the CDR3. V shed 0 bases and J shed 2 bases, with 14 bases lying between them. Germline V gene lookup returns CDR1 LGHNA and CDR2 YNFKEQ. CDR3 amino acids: CASSQDFGDSGNQPQHF. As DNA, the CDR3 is TGTGCCAGCAGCCAAGATTTCGGGGATTCGGGCAATCAGCCCCAGCATTTT.

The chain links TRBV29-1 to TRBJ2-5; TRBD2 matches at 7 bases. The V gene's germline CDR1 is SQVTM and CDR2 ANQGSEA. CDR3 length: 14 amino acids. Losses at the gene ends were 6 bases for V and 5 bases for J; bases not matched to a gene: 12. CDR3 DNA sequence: TGCAGCGTGCCCCTTGGGGGGGAGGGGGAGACCCAGTACTTC. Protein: CSVPLGGEGETQYF.

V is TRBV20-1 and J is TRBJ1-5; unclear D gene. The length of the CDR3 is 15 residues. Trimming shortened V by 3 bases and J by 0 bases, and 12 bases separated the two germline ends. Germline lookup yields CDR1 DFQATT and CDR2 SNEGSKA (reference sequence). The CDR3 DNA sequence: TGCAGTGCTAGTTTCGGGATCTATAGCAATCAGCCCCAGCATTTT. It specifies CSASFGIYSNQPQHF.

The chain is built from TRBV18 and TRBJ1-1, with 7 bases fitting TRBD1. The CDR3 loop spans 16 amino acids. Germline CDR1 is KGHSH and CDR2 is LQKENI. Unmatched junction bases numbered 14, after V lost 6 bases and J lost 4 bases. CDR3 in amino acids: CASSLNSLGGGTEAFF. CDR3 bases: TGTGCCAGCTCCCTCAACTCACTAGGGGGCGGCACTGAAGCTTTCTTT.

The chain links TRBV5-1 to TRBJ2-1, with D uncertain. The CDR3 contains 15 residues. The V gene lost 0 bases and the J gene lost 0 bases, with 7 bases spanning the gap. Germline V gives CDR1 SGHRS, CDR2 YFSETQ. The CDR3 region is CASSLDRTSYNEQFF. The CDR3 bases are TGCGCCAGCAGCTTGGACAGAACCTCCTACAATGAGCAGTTCTTC.

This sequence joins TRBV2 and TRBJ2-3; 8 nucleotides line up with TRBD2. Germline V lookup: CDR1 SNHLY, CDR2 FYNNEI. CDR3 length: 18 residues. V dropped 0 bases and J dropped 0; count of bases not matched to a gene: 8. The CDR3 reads CASSEARTSGGSTDTQYF. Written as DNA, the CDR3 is TGTGCCAGCAGTGAAGCGCGTACTAGCGGAGGTAGCACAGATACGCAGTATTTT.

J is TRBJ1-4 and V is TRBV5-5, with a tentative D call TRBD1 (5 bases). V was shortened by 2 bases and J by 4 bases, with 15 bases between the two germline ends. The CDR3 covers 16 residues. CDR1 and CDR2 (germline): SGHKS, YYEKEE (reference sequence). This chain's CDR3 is CASSLDPDSYNEKLFF. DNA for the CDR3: TGTGCCAGCAGCTTAGATCCCGACAGCTATAATGAAAAACTGTTTTTT.

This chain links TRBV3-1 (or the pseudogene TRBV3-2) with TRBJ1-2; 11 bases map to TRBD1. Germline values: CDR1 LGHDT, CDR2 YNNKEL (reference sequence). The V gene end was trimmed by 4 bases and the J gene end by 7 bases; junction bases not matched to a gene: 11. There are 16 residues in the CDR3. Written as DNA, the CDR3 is TGTGCCAGCAGCCTTACCGGACAGGGGGCCATCGGTGGCTACACCTTC. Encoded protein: CASSLTGQGAIGGYTF.

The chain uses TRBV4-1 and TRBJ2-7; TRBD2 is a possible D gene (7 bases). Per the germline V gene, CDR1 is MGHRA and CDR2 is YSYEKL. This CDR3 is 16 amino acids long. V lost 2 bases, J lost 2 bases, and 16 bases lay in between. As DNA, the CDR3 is TGCGCCAGCAGCCAAAGATACGGGGGGCCCCCCTACGAGCAGTACTTC. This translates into CASSQRYGGPPYEQYF.